The clone carrying this T cell receptor (beta chain) was picked up many times. Its antigen remains unidentified. Both TCR beta VDJ combination and CDR3 sequence profiling were carried out. Genomic DNA was the template for this profiling. Each CDR3 protein is one row after TCRdb ran MiXCR on the reads. The table lists 150,000 to 160,000 distinct CDR3 sequences, roughly half of them singletons. V lost 6 bases to trimming and J lost 2 bases, with 19 bases between them. The CDR3 sequence is 16 residues long. From germline, CDR1 is MNHNS and CDR2 SASEGT. Selection for sequencing was limited to patients who had shown CD8+CD57+ cell expansion by flow cytometry. Every patient presented with severe acquired aplastic anemia. The data originate from a study of CD8+CD57+ T cells in acquired aplastic anemia. At the level of the study: Each DNA sample taken from sorted CD4+ and CD8+ cells came to 3 to 3.5 ug on average. Notes on the study in general: There were twenty-nine CD8+ CDR3 sequences that occurred in both patients and controls. Patients and healthy controls showed no significant CD8+ Simpson's diversity difference.

The V call is TRBV6-1, the J call TRBJ1-1; D gene unclear. The TCR was taken from a human donor with aplastic anemia. Sequences were obtained from sorted CD4+, CD8+, or CD8+CD57+ T cells (not recorded which) from PBMCs. CDR3 protein: CASSPSGWGDNTEAFF. The CDR3 DNA sequence: TGTGCCAGCAGCCCATCCGGATGGGGAGATAACACTGAAGCTTTCTTT.